Listed below are T cell receptor beta chains from one sample, sequenced in a study of blood T cells in healthy people across ages. TCRdb itself ran the 5' RACE reads through MiXCR, one entry per CDR3 protein. The repertoire includes about 730,000 distinct CDR3 sequences, roughly 47% of them detected once, and 20% to 25% sits in the top ten. Sequencing input: blood. The receptors here all came from a woman aged 60-70 years in good health. The CDR3 runs from the conserved cysteine through the conserved F or W. The order of the fields is CDR3 protein, CDR3 DNA, clone size, D gene, J gene, V gene, CDR3 length. The D gene is left open where the match is weak. Where a row states a size, it is once, few, many or the class of an expanded clone; other rows omit it.

cdr3_aa: CASSLWAAGSDTQYF; cdr3_nt: TGTGCCAGCAGCTTATGGGCAGCCGGTTCGGATACGCAGTATTTT; clone_size: NA; d_call: NA; j_call: TRBJ2-3; v_call: TRBV11-3; cdr3_length: 15
cdr3_aa: CASSLRGDHRGQETQYF; cdr3_nt: TGTGCCAGCAGCCTGCGGGGGGACCATCGAGGACAAGAGACCCAGTACTTC; clone_size: NA; d_call: TRBD2; j_call: TRBJ2-5; v_call: TRBV12-3/TRBV12-4; cdr3_length: 17
cdr3_aa: CSANRDRGRAYSYNEQYF; cdr3_nt: TGCAGTGCTAATCGGGACAGGGGAAGGGCCTACTCCTACAATGAGCAGTACTTC; clone_size: few; d_call: TRBD1; j_call: TRBJ2-7; v_call: TRBV20-1; cdr3_length: 18
cdr3_aa: CASTFPNYGYTF; cdr3_nt: TGTGCCAGCACGTTTCCTAACTATGGCTACACCTTC; clone_size: few; d_call: NA; j_call: TRBJ1-2; v_call: TRBV28; cdr3_length: 12
cdr3_aa: CASSPQGQTTGTQYF; cdr3_nt: TGTGCCAGCAGCCCTCAGGGACAGACGACAGGTACGCAGTATTTT; clone_size: NA; d_call: TRBD1; j_call: TRBJ2-3; v_call: TRBV9; cdr3_length: 15
cdr3_aa: CASSQDTVPDREEYF; cdr3_nt: TGTGCCAGCAGCCAAGATACGGTCCCAGACAGGGAAGAGTACTTC; clone_size: NA; d_call: TRBD1; j_call: TRBJ2-5; v_call: TRBV3-1; cdr3_length: 15
cdr3_aa: CASSDTQYF; cdr3_nt: TGTGCTTCGTCAGATACGCAGTATTTT; clone_size: few; d_call: NA; j_call: TRBJ2-3; v_call: TRBV7-7; cdr3_length: 9
cdr3_aa: CASSLTVGSTDTQYF; cdr3_nt: TGTGCCAGCAGCTTAACGGTGGGGAGCACAGATACGCAGTATTTT; clone_size: few; d_call: NA; j_call: TRBJ2-3; v_call: TRBV7-3; cdr3_length: 15
cdr3_aa: CASSQPGTLGWQYF; cdr3_nt: TGTGCCAGCAGCCAACCGGGAACCCTGGGATGGCAGTACTTC; clone_size: few; d_call: NA; j_call: TRBJ2-5; v_call: TRBV14; cdr3_length: 14
cdr3_aa: CASSLSLAGDTQYF; cdr3_nt: TGTGCCAGCAGCTTGTCACTAGCGGGGGATACGCAGTATTTT; clone_size: NA; d_call: TRBD2; j_call: TRBJ2-3; v_call: TRBV7-2; cdr3_length: 14
cdr3_aa: CASSLEGRGGSYNEQFF; cdr3_nt: TGTGCCAGCAGCTTAGAGGGGCGGGGGGGATCCTACAATGAGCAGTTCTTC; clone_size: NA; d_call: TRBD2; j_call: TRBJ2-1; v_call: TRBV7-2; cdr3_length: 17
cdr3_aa: CASSAQPGQGLNYGYTF; cdr3_nt: TGTGCCAGCAGCGCGCAACCGGGACAGGGATTAAACTATGGCTACACCTTC; clone_size: NA; d_call: TRBD1; j_call: TRBJ1-2; v_call: TRBV7-6; cdr3_length: 17
cdr3_aa: CASKIGLLSTEAFF; cdr3_nt: TGTGCCAGCAAAATAGGGTTACTTAGCACTGAAGCTTTCTTT; clone_size: NA; d_call: NA; j_call: TRBJ1-1; v_call: TRBV2; cdr3_length: 14
cdr3_aa: CATSRDPGPMNEQFF; cdr3_nt: TGTGCCACCAGCAGAGACCCGGGACCAATGAATGAGCAGTTCTTC; clone_size: NA; d_call: NA; j_call: TRBJ2-1; v_call: TRBV15; cdr3_length: 15
cdr3_aa: CASSQEAGWETQYF; cdr3_nt: TGCGCCAGCAGCCAAGAGGCCGGGTGGGAGACCCAGTACTTC; clone_size: few; d_call: NA; j_call: TRBJ2-5; v_call: TRBV4-1; cdr3_length: 14
cdr3_aa: CSAPALEGIQETQYF; cdr3_nt: TGCAGTGCCCCGGCACTAGAAGGAATCCAAGAGACCCAGTACTTC; clone_size: NA; d_call: NA; j_call: TRBJ2-5; v_call: TRBV20-1; cdr3_length: 15
cdr3_aa: CASGPTEEQYF; cdr3_nt: TGTGCCAGCGGTCCTACCGAGGAGCAGTACTTC; clone_size: few; d_call: NA; j_call: TRBJ2-5; v_call: TRBV6-6; cdr3_length: 11
cdr3_aa: CASSSGTSVNEQYF; cdr3_nt: TGTGCCAGCAGCTCCGGGACTAGCGTGAATGAGCAGTACTTC; clone_size: NA; d_call: TRBD2; j_call: TRBJ2-5; v_call: TRBV7-3; cdr3_length: 14
cdr3_aa: CASGLGSGANTDTQYF; cdr3_nt: TGTGCCAGCGGATTAGGCTCGGGAGCCAACACAGATACGCAGTATTTT; clone_size: NA; d_call: NA; j_call: TRBJ2-3; v_call: TRBV12-3/TRBV12-4; cdr3_length: 16
cdr3_aa: CSASPGTHQPTYEQYF; cdr3_nt: TGCAGTGCTAGCCCAGGGACACACCAGCCTACCTACGAGCAGTACTTC; clone_size: NA; d_call: NA; j_call: TRBJ2-7; v_call: TRBV20-1; cdr3_length: 16
cdr3_aa: CASSEYDRAGNTIYF; cdr3_nt: TGTGCCAGCAGTGAATATGACAGGGCTGGAAACACCATATATTTT; clone_size: NA; d_call: TRBD1; j_call: TRBJ1-3; v_call: TRBV25-1; cdr3_length: 15
cdr3_aa: CASSLVLAIDYEQYF; cdr3_nt: TGTGCCAGCAGCTTAGTTCTAGCCATTGACTACGAGCAGTACTTC; clone_size: few; d_call: NA; j_call: TRBJ2-7; v_call: TRBV7-2; cdr3_length: 15
cdr3_aa: CSARDGADYEQYF; cdr3_nt: TGCAGTGCTAGAGATGGGGCAGACTACGAGCAGTACTTC; clone_size: few; d_call: NA; j_call: TRBJ2-7; v_call: TRBV20-1; cdr3_length: 13
cdr3_aa: CASSYGGSGVHEQYF; cdr3_nt: TGTGCCAGCAGTTATGGTGGTTCAGGGGTCCACGAGCAGTACTTC; clone_size: many; d_call: NA; j_call: TRBJ2-7; v_call: TRBV6-2/TRBV6-3; cdr3_length: 15
cdr3_aa: CASSLDSGRAYNEQFF; cdr3_nt: TGTGCCAGCAGCTTAGACAGCGGGAGGGCCTACAATGAGCAGTTCTTC; clone_size: few; d_call: TRBD2; j_call: TRBJ2-1; v_call: TRBV7-3; cdr3_length: 16
cdr3_aa: CASGTDLFEKLFF; cdr3_nt: TGTGCCAGTGGGACAGACCTTTTTGAAAAACTGTTTTTT; clone_size: few; d_call: TRBD1; j_call: TRBJ1-4; v_call: TRBV10-3; cdr3_length: 13
cdr3_aa: CASSLAHGGTEAFF; cdr3_nt: TGTGCCAGCAGCTTAGCCCACGGGGGCACTGAAGCTTTCTTT; clone_size: NA; d_call: NA; j_call: TRBJ1-1; v_call: TRBV7-9; cdr3_length: 14
cdr3_aa: CASSLYRASNTEAFF; cdr3_nt: TGCGCCAGCAGCTTGTACAGGGCATCGAACACTGAAGCTTTCTTT; clone_size: once; d_call: NA; j_call: TRBJ1-1; v_call: TRBV5-1; cdr3_length: 15
cdr3_aa: CASSVASGKLGDTQYF; cdr3_nt: TGTGCCAGCAGCGTAGCTAGCGGGAAACTCGGGGATACGCAGTATTTT; clone_size: few; d_call: TRBD2; j_call: TRBJ2-3; v_call: TRBV9; cdr3_length: 16
cdr3_aa: CSARYWTGMNTEAFF; cdr3_nt: TGCAGTGCTAGATACTGGACAGGGATGAACACTGAAGCTTTCTTT; clone_size: few; d_call: TRBD1; j_call: TRBJ1-1; v_call: TRBV20-1; cdr3_length: 15
cdr3_aa: CASKVTGTTNEQFF; cdr3_nt: TGTGCCAGCAAAGTAACCGGGACCACGAATGAGCAGTTCTTC; clone_size: NA; d_call: NA; j_call: TRBJ2-1; v_call: TRBV6-4; cdr3_length: 14
cdr3_aa: CSALREGTEAFF; cdr3_nt: TGCAGTGCCCTACGGGAAGGAACTGAAGCTTTCTTT; clone_size: NA; d_call: NA; j_call: TRBJ1-1; v_call: TRBV20-1; cdr3_length: 12
cdr3_aa: CASSQETSGITDTQYF; cdr3_nt: TGCGCCAGCAGCCAAGAAACTAGCGGAATCACAGATACGCAGTATTTT; clone_size: few; d_call: TRBD2; j_call: TRBJ2-3; v_call: TRBV4-1; cdr3_length: 16
cdr3_aa: CASKQRDLVGNTIYF; cdr3_nt: TGTGCCAGCAAACAACGAGATCTCGTGGGAAACACCATATATTTT; clone_size: NA; d_call: NA; j_call: TRBJ1-3; v_call: TRBV6-1; cdr3_length: 15
cdr3_aa: CASRSAHTFYGYTF; cdr3_nt: TGTGCCAGCAGATCCGCCCATACGTTTTATGGCTACACCTTC; clone_size: NA; d_call: NA; j_call: TRBJ1-2; v_call: TRBV27; cdr3_length: 14
cdr3_aa: CASTKTTGDSSLHF; cdr3_nt: TGTGCCAGCACCAAGACAACGGGGGATTCATCCCTCCACTTT; clone_size: NA; d_call: NA; j_call: TRBJ1-6; v_call: TRBV2; cdr3_length: 14
cdr3_aa: CASSLGQGEKLFF; cdr3_nt: TGCGCCAGCAGCTTGGGACAGGGTGAAAAACTGTTTTTT; clone_size: few; d_call: TRBD1; j_call: TRBJ1-4; v_call: TRBV5-1; cdr3_length: 13
cdr3_aa: CASSFQQQSTDTQYF; cdr3_nt: TGTGCCAGCAGTTTCCAACAGCAAAGCACAGATACGCAGTATTTT; clone_size: NA; d_call: NA; j_call: TRBJ2-3; v_call: TRBV27; cdr3_length: 15
cdr3_aa: CASSAFSYEQYF; cdr3_nt: TGTGCCAGCAGCGCCTTCTCCTACGAGCAGTACTTC; clone_size: few; d_call: NA; j_call: TRBJ2-7; v_call: TRBV7-2; cdr3_length: 12
cdr3_aa: CASSPTGVRNSPLHF; cdr3_nt: TGTGCCAGCAGCCCCACAGGGGTCAGGAATTCACCCCTCCACTTT; clone_size: NA; d_call: TRBD1; j_call: TRBJ1-6; v_call: TRBV7-8; cdr3_length: 15
cdr3_aa: CASSPTTSGRYNEQFF; cdr3_nt: TGTGCCAGCTCACCAACGACTAGCGGGAGGTACAATGAGCAGTTCTTC; clone_size: NA; d_call: TRBD2; j_call: TRBJ2-1; v_call: TRBV18; cdr3_length: 16